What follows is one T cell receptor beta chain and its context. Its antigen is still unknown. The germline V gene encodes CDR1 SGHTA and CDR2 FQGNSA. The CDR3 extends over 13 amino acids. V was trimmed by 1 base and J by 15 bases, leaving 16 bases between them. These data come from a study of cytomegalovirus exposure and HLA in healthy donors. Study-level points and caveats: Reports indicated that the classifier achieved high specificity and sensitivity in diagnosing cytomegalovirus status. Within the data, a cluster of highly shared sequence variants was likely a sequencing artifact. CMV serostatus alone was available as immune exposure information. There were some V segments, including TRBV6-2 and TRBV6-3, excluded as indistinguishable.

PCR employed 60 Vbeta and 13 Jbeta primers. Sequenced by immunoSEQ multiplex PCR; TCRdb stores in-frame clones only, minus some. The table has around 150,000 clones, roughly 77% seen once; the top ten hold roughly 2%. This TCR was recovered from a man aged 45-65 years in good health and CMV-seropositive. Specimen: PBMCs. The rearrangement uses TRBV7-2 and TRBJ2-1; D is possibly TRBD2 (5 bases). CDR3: CASSLGGLVVLFF. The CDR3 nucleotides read TGTGCCAGCAGCTTAGGCGGGCTGGTAGTGCTGTTCTTC.